Listed here are 26 T cell receptor beta chains from one sample, sequenced in a study of blood T cell repertoires in COVID-19. Using immunoSEQ multiplex PCR, the repertoire was profiled, and TCRdb retains in-frame clones only, with some absent. Of approximately 130,000 clones listed, about four fifths are singletons. Input material: peripheral blood. Every receptor here comes from a man at least 80 years old with acute or convalescent COVID-19.

The rearrangement links TRBV7-9 to TRBJ2-7, with D tentatively TRBD1 (6 bases). Germline V lookup: CDR1 SEHNR, CDR2 FQNEAQ (reference sequence). With 5 bases removed from V and 7 bases from J, the gap between germline ends came to 18 bases. This CDR3 has 14 residues. The CDR3 DNA reads TGTGCCAGCAGCGGATCTACAGGGTACAGGGAGCAGTACTTC. This translates into CASSGSTGYREQYF.

The rearrangement links TRBV19 to TRBJ1-3; TRBD1 might be the D (5 bases). The CDR3 runs to 15 residues. Germline values: CDR1 LNHDA, CDR2 SQIVND (reference sequence). Trimming took off 5 bases at V and 2 bases at J, with 13 bases between the two ends. The CDR3: CASSPGGMAGNTIYF. DNA for the CDR3: TGTGCCAGTAGTCCGGGGGGAATGGCTGGAAACACCATATATTTT. Looking up the rest from reference TRBV19 and TRBJ1-3 gives the full variable domain: DGGITQSPKYLFRKEGQNVTLSCEQNLNHDAMYWYRQDPGQGLRLIYYSQIVNDFQKGDIAEGYSVSREKKESFPLTVTSAQKNPTAFYLCASSPGGMAGNTIYFGEGSWLTVV.

The chain has TRBV28 and TRBJ2-6, with 7 bases aligning to TRBD2. The CDR3 consists of 17 residues. With 1 base clipped from V and 0 bases from J, the junction kept 3 bases outside the gene matches. Germline values: CDR1 MDHEN, CDR2 SYDVKM. The CDR3 protein is CASSLSGGSSGANVLTF. The CDR3 region has the DNA TGTGCCAGCAGTTTATCGGGGGGAAGCTCTGGGGCCAACGTCCTGACTTTC. Supplemented by reference TRBV28 and TRBJ2-6, the full variable domain reads DVKVTQSSRYLVKRTGEKVFLECVQDMDHENMFWYRQDPGLGLRLIYFSYDVKMKEKGDIPEGYSVSREKKERFSLILESASTNQTSMYLCASSLSGGSSGANVLTFGAGSRLTVL.

This clone occurred once. J is TRBJ2-3 and V is TRBV19, with TRBD1 matching 7 bases. The CDR3 has 15 amino acids. V was clipped by 3 bases and J by 2 bases; unmatched bases: 5. Germline V CDR1 and CDR2: LNHDA, SQIVND (reference sequence). This CDR3 reads CASSIGQDLTDTQYF. The CDR3 DNA is TGTGCCAGTAGTATCGGACAGGACCTCACAGATACGCAGTATTTT.

The sample holds one count of this clone. The CDR3 is CASSSSFTGIYEQYF. The CDR3 DNA is TGTGCCAGCAGTTCTTCATTTACAGGGATCTACGAGCAGTACTTC. This chain connects TRBV7-8 to TRBJ2-7, with D perhaps TRBD1 (6 bases). Looked up from germline, CDR1 is SGHVS and CDR2 is FQNEAQ. The CDR3 consists of 15 residues. Trimming shortened V by 6 bases and J by 3 bases, and 18 bases separated the two germline ends.

The chain's CDR3 is CASSLSGGNEKLFF. The CDR3 coding sequence is TGTGCCAGCAGTTTATCAGGGGGAAATGAAAAACTGTTTTTT. The rearrangement uses TRBV28 and TRBJ1-4, with 7 nucleotides matching TRBD1. The germline gives CDR1 MDHEN, CDR2 SYDVKM. The CDR3 extends over 14 amino acids. V dropped 1 base and J dropped 5; count of bases not matched to a gene: 1.

This clone was seen only a few times. The rearrangement uses TRBV28 and TRBJ2-7; possible D gene TRBD1, 6 bases. The V gene lost 3 bases and the J gene lost 6 bases, with 18 bases spanning the gap. This CDR3 has 15 residues. Germline CDR1 is MDHEN and CDR2 is SYDVKM. CDR3 residues: CASSFGGQGRAEQYF. DNA for the CDR3: TGTGCCAGCAGTTTTGGGGGCCAGGGCAGGGCCGAGCAGTACTTC.

The chain recombines TRBV21-1 with TRBJ1-5; the DNA was not compared with TRBD1, the D call given in the table. TRBV21-1 is shown as a pseudogene. CDR3 length: 13 amino acids. The CDR3 bases are TGTGCCAGCAGCAAAGAGGGGGATCAGCCCCAGCATTTT. Encoded protein: CASSKEGDQPQHF.

To note about this clone: At one end, the junction sequence differs from germline, possibly due to a read error. The chain links TRBV10-1 to TRBJ1-4; 9 bases match TRBD1. The CDR3 is made up of 16 amino acids. Germline-derived CDR1 and CDR2 are WNHNN and SYGVQD (reference sequence). The CDR3 spells CASSEEGYPKSGQGLF. Written as DNA, the CDR3 is TGCGCCAGCAGTGAGGAAGGGTACCCCAAGTCGGGACAGGGTCTTTTT.

The chain links TRBV5-4 to TRBJ1-1, with unresolved D. CDR1 and CDR2 (germline): SGHNT, YYREEE (reference sequence). The V end lost 1 base, the J end lost 1 base, and 17 bases lay between the germline ends. The CDR3 is made up of 17 amino acids. The CDR3 sequence is CASSLSTARAGNTEAFF. DNA of the CDR3: TGTGCCAGCAGCTTGTCCACAGCAAGGGCGGGGAACACTGAAGCTTTCTTT.

J is TRBJ2-4 and V is TRBV3-1 (or the pseudogene TRBV3-2); D is perhaps TRBD1 (6 bases). The CDR3 spans 12 residues. The germline CDR1 and CDR2 sequences are LGHDT and YNNKEL (reference sequence). V lost 4 bases, J lost 5 bases, and 6 bases lay in between. This chain's CDR3 is CASSRTENIQYF. CDR3 nucleotides: TGTGCCAGCAGCCGGACAGAAAACATTCAGTACTTC.

V usage is TRBV7-9 and J usage is TRBJ1-5, with D uncertain. Trimming stripped 5 bases from V and 6 bases from J, with 11 bases between. CDR3 length: 13 residues. Germline-derived CDR1 and CDR2 are SEHNR and FQNEAQ (reference sequence). The CDR3 DNA reads TGTGCCAGCAGCCCAGGTTTGAGTCAGCCCCAGCATTTT. Its translation: CASSPGLSQPQHF.

DNA for the CDR3: TGTGCCAGCATTTCGGACGCGGGGGGGACCCAGTACTTC. Its protein product is CASISDAGGTQYF. The rearrangement uses TRBV2 and TRBJ2-5; the match to TRBD2 covers 8 bases. The junction had 8 bases not matched to a gene; V was cut back by 7 bases and J by 7 bases. CDR1 is SNHLY and CDR2 is FYNNEI in the germline V gene. The CDR3 extends over 13 amino acids.

J is TRBJ2-1 and V is TRBV3-1 (or the pseudogene TRBV3-2); 8 bases are a match to TRBD1. The CDR3 totals 13 residues. Losses at the gene ends were 8 bases for V and 3 bases for J; bases not matched to a gene: 3. CDR1 is LGHDT and CDR2 is YNNKEL in the germline V gene (reference sequence). The CDR3 here is CASGQGRYNEQFF. CDR3 DNA sequence: TGTGCCAGCGGACAGGGACGCTACAATGAGCAGTTCTTC.

The rearrangement links TRBV4-1 to TRBJ2-7; 8 bases are shared with TRBD1. V was pared by 3 bases and J by 4 bases, with 14 bases of the junction left unmatched. The CDR3 consists of 17 residues. From germline, CDR1 is MGHRA and CDR2 YSYEKL. CDR3 region: CASSHLRAGTGSYEQYF. The CDR3 DNA follows: TGCGCCAGCAGCCACCTCCGAGCCGGGACAGGATCGTACGAGCAGTACTTC.

This chain connects TRBV27 to TRBJ2-2, with a weak D call TRBD1 (6 bases). Between the trimmed V and J ends, which lost 5 bases and 2 bases, there was a span of 12 bases. CDR3 size: 15 residues. Germline CDR1 reads MNHEY; CDR2 reads SMNVEV (reference sequence). CDR3 bases: TGTGCCAGCAGTCAAAGGACAGCCAACACCGGGGAGCTGTTTTTT. Translating it yields CASSQRTANTGELFF.

This clone was detected only a few times. J is TRBJ2-3 and V is TRBV5-1; 10 bases match TRBD2. The CDR3 sequence is 18 residues long. Germline values: CDR1 SGHRS, CDR2 YFSETQ. V was pared by 0 bases and J by 1 base, with 8 bases of the junction left unmatched. CDR3 DNA: TGCGCCAGCAGCTTGGGGCCCCCTACTAGCGGGGGCACAGATACGCAGTATTTT. Translation: CASSLGPPTSGGTDTQYF.

This chain links TRBV9 with TRBJ1-3; TRBD1 is a possible D gene (5 bases). V was clipped by 4 bases and J by 0 bases, with 14 bases between them. Looked up from germline, CDR1 is SGDLS and CDR2 is YYNGEE. CDR3 length: 16 amino acids. DNA for the CDR3: TGTGCCAGCAGCCCCGGGGGGGTCTACTCTGGAAACACCATATATTTT. Amino acids: CASSPGGVYSGNTIYF. Full variable domain (outside the CDR3, taken from reference TRBV9 and TRBJ1-3): DSGVTQTPKHLITATGQRVTLRCSPRSGDLSVYWYQQSLDQGLQFLIQYYNGEERAKGNILERFSAQQFPDLHSELNLSSLELGDSALYFCASSPGGVYSGNTIYFGEGSWLTVV.

The chain links TRBV12-3 or TRBV12-4 to TRBJ2-5, with a possible D match to TRBD1 (6 bases). The CDR3 extends over 13 amino acids. V gave up 8 bases and J gave up 5 bases, with 15 bases separating them. Here the CDR3 reads CASQRGLTETQYF. DNA of the CDR3: TGTGCCAGCCAAAGGGGGTTGACGGAGACCCAGTACTTC.

This clone was counted a few times. The gene calls are TRBV2 and TRBJ1-5; 9 nucleotides agree with TRBD1. The J segment lost 4 bases and the V segment lost 4 bases, leaving 5 bases of the junction unmatched. The germline V gene encodes CDR1 SNHLY and CDR2 FYNNEI. The CDR3 spans 15 residues. The CDR3 DNA follows: TGTGCCAGCAGTGGGGGGACAGGGTATAATCAGCCCCAGCATTTT. It yields the protein CASSGGTGYNQPQHF.

This chain connects TRBV23-1 to TRBJ2-1; no clear D. TRBV23-1 is known as an ORF, though its function is uncertain. V was cut by 7 bases and J by 4 bases, with 5 bases left in between. This CDR3 comprises 11 residues. CDR3 protein: CASTDYNEQFF. The CDR3 DNA sequence: TGCGCCAGCACAGATTACAATGAGCAGTTCTTC.

The chain carries TRBV19 and TRBJ2-7; 8 bases align to TRBD1. Germline assignment: CDR1 LNHDA and CDR2 SQIVND (reference sequence). This CDR3 is built from 15 residues. V trimming: 5 bases; J trimming: 5 bases; junction bases outside the gene matches: 11. The CDR3 reads CASSPPRGLFDEQYF. The CDR3 DNA sequence: TGTGCCAGTAGTCCCCCCAGGGGGCTGTTTGACGAGCAGTACTTC.

The J gene is TRBJ2-6, the V gene TRBV28; TRBD1 aligns across 7 bases. The CDR3 is 16 amino acids. CDR1 MDHEN and CDR2 SYDVKM come from the germline V gene. Trimming took 3 bases from V and 0 from J; bases not matched to a gene: 2. CDR3 bases: TGTGCCAGCAGTTTGGGACAGTACTCTGGGGCCAACGTCCTGACTTTC. As protein: CASSLGQYSGANVLTF. The full variable domain, rest sourced from reference TRBV28 and TRBJ2-6, is DVKVTQSSRYLVKRTGEKVFLECVQDMDHENMFWYRQDPGLGLRLIYFSYDVKMKEKGDIPEGYSVSREKKERFSLILESASTNQTSMYLCASSLGQYSGANVLTFGAGSRLTVL.

In this sample, this clone turned up a few times. The chain employs TRBV28 and TRBJ1-2; D is uncertain. Per germline, CDR1 MDHEN and CDR2 SYDVKM. V lost 10 bases and J 3 bases, leaving 12 bases between the germline ends. This CDR3 region has 12 residues. The CDR3 DNA follows: TGTGCCACCTATGTTGTAGACTATGGCTACACCTTC. Its protein is CATYVVDYGYTF.

This chain uses TRBV7-2 with TRBJ2-2; 12 positions match TRBD2. J was trimmed by 7 bases and V by 4 bases; bases with no gene match: 4. The germline V gene encodes CDR1 SGHTA and CDR2 FQGNSA. This CDR3 has 15 amino acids. CDR3 region: CASSWTSGVNGELFF. In DNA form, the CDR3 reads TGTGCCAGCAGCTGGACTAGCGGGGTCAACGGGGAGCTGTTTTTT.

The V gene is TRBV4-1, the J gene TRBJ2-2, with 8 positions matching TRBD1. Trimming cost V 5 bases and J 3 bases; bases outside gene matches: 5. Germline V gives CDR1 MGHRA, CDR2 YSYEKL. This CDR3 comprises 15 residues. CDR3 amino acids: CASSTRDRYTGELFF. CDR3 DNA sequence: TGCGCCAGCAGCACCCGGGACAGGTACACCGGGGAGCTGTTTTTT.